The clone carrying this TCR beta chain was detected a few times. These data belong to a study of early T cells in non-severe SARS-CoV-2 infection. TCRdb re-derived calls from the 5' RACE reads in MiXCR, one entry per CDR3 protein. This table holds about 55,000 distinct CDR3 sequences, approximately 15% found once. CDR3 size: 12 residues. CDR1 is SGHRS and CDR2 is YFSETQ in the germline V gene. Trimming stripped 4 bases from V and 4 bases from J, with 7 bases between. V gene TRBV5-1 combines with J gene TRBJ2-3; tentative D call: TRBD2 (5 bases). The source of this sequence is an adult who was a healthcare worker with PCR-confirmed SARS-CoV-2 infection or an uninfected control (not recorded which). The sequences come from whole blood, collected at baseline. CDR3 coding DNA: TGCGCCAGCAGCAGGACTGCAGATACGCAGTATTTT. Protein: CASSRTADTQYF.